The 18 T cell receptor beta chains listed next were all sequenced from one sample in a study of cytomegalovirus exposure and HLA in healthy donors. Produced via immunoSEQ multiplex PCR; TCRdb's table is partial and in-frame only. This table holds under 100,000 clones, roughly 96% found once. The sequencing sample was made of PBMCs. All receptors derive from a man younger than 35 in good health and CMV-seronegative.

The chain couples TRBV27 to TRBJ1-2; D might be TRBD1 (5 bases). The CDR3 consists of 14 residues. Trimming removed 7 bases from V and 6 bases from J, with 18 bases in between. Germline CDR1 MNHEY, CDR2 SMNVEV (reference sequence). The CDR3 nucleotides read TGTGCCAGCAAACCCCAGCAGGGAAGGAATGGCTACACCTTC. Protein sequence: CASKPQQGRNGYTF.

The chain uses TRBV6-1 and TRBJ1-1; no firm D call. This CDR3 is 13 amino acids long. V dropped 3 bases and J dropped 1 base, with 6 bases sitting between them. Germline loops: CDR1 MNHNS, CDR2 SASEGT. The CDR3 nucleotides read TGTGCCAGCAGTGATGGCAGGAACACTGAAGCTTTCTTT. This translates into CASSDGRNTEAFF.

This clone was detected only a few times. The genes are TRBV6-1 and TRBJ2-3; the match to TRBD2 covers 12 bases. CDR1 is MNHNS and CDR2 is SASEGT in the germline V gene. J was trimmed by 2 bases and V by 7 bases; bases with no gene match: 1. The CDR3 has 14 amino acids. CDR3 in DNA: TGTGCCAGCACTAGCGGGAGGGCCACAGATACGCAGTATTTT. Amino acids: CASTSGRATDTQYF.

The V and J genes are TRBV9 and TRBJ1-3; 10 bases align to TRBD1. The V gene's germline CDR1 is SGDLS and CDR2 YYNGEE. V shed 3 bases and J 4 bases; nucleotides not matched to a gene: 7. The CDR3 length is 16 residues. The DNA for the CDR3 is TGTGCCAGCAGCGCGGGACAGGGGTATCTCGGAAACACCATATATTTT. It is translated as CASSAGQGYLGNTIYF.

This clone was seen once. V gene TRBV4-1 combines with J gene TRBJ2-7, with a possible D match to TRBD2 (7 bases). CDR3 size: 16 residues. Germline lookup yields CDR1 MGHRA and CDR2 YSYEKL. Trimming left V 0 bases short and J 8 bases short, with 20 bases between. CDR3 amino acids: CASSQDGSGFGGQQYF. The CDR3 DNA follows: TGCGCCAGCAGCCAAGATGGGTCAGGGTTCGGGGGGCAGCAGTACTTC.

The chain recombines TRBV18 with TRBJ2-2, with a possible D match to TRBD1 (5 bases). V shed 1 base and J shed 0 bases, with 12 bases lying between them. The CDR3 length is 17 residues. Germline loops: CDR1 KGHSH, CDR2 LQKENI. DNA of the CDR3: TGTGCCAGCTCACCACGCCCAGGGTCTACGAACACCGGGGAGCTGTTTTTT. Translating it yields CASSPRPGSTNTGELFF.

This sequence joins TRBV5-4 and TRBJ2-5; TRBD1 matches 9 bases. V lost 3 bases, J lost 4 bases, and 7 bases stayed unmatched. The CDR3 sequence is 15 residues long. Per the germline V gene, CDR1 is SGHNT and CDR2 is YYREEE (reference sequence). CDR3 nucleotides: TGTGCCAGCAGCTCACCGGGACAGGGACGAGAGACCCAGTACTTC. It specifies CASSSPGQGRETQYF.

The J gene is TRBJ1-1, the V gene TRBV5-1, with 9 nucleotides matching TRBD1. The germline V gene encodes CDR1 SGHRS and CDR2 YFSETQ. V lost 4 bases, J lost 12 bases, and 13 bases stayed unmatched. The CDR3 loop spans 14 amino acids. CDR3 DNA sequence: TGCGCCAGCAGCCCCGGACAGGGGCAGACGATTTCTTTCTTT. It specifies CASSPGQGQTISFF.

The chain joins TRBV30 to TRBJ1-5, with D unclear. Germline V gene data show CDR1 as GTSNPN and CDR2 as SVGIG (reference sequence). Trimming removed 0 bases at V and 4 bases at J, with 13 bases between. The CDR3 is made up of 15 amino acids. DNA for the CDR3: TGTGCCTGGAGTGTACGGCAGCGAGGTAATCAGCCCCAGCATTTT. It specifies CAWSVRQRGNQPQHF.

This chain uses TRBV19 with TRBJ1-4, with a possible D match to TRBD1 (6 bases). The germline gives CDR1 LNHDA, CDR2 SQIVND (reference sequence). The CDR3 is made up of 15 amino acids. V lost 5 bases and J lost 5, with 15 bases in between. The DNA of the CDR3 is TGTGCCAGTAGTCCGCGAACAGGGTTGAATGAAAAACTGTTTTTT. Translated, it gives CASSPRTGLNEKLFF.

V usage is TRBV4-1 and J usage is TRBJ2-1; 10 bases are a match to TRBD2. Germline CDR1 is MGHRA and CDR2 is YSYEKL. Unmatched junction bases numbered 13, after V lost 2 bases and J lost 0 bases. This CDR3 has 20 amino acids. CDR3 region: CASSQRLAGDSLSSYNEQFF. As DNA, the CDR3 is TGCGCCAGCAGCCAACGGCTAGCGGGAGACAGTCTAAGCTCCTACAATGAGCAGTTCTTC.

The chain combines TRBV14 with TRBJ2-7; D is perhaps TRBD2 (7 bases). The CDR3 runs 16 residues. V was trimmed by 2 bases and J by 9 bases, leaving 23 bases between them. The germline gives CDR1 SGHDN, CDR2 FVKESK. This CDR3 is CASSQWGGPTTTGQYF. In DNA, the CDR3 is TGTGCCAGCAGCCAATGGGGGGGCCCAACTACTACGGGGCAGTACTTC.

This chain links TRBV7-2 with TRBJ2-7; 8 bases align to TRBD1. The trim removed 5 bases at V and 7 bases at J, leaving 13 bases unmatched. Germline CDR1 reads SGHTA; CDR2 reads FQGNSA. The CDR3 has 15 residues. CDR3 in amino acids: CASSPAGTGLGEQYF. CDR3 nucleotides: TGTGCCAGCAGCCCAGCCGGGACAGGCTTGGGGGAGCAGTACTTC.

The DNA for the CDR3 is TGCGCCAGCAGCTGGGGGCTAGCGGGAGCCACCGGGGAGCTGTTTTTT. Its translation: CASSWGLAGATGELFF. The chain combines TRBV5-1 with TRBJ2-2, with 10 bases fitting TRBD2. In germline, CDR1 is SGHRS, CDR2 YFSETQ. The CDR3 runs 16 residues. The ends lost 3 bases at V and 4 bases at J; junction bases unmatched: 6.

The chain carries TRBV7-2 and TRBJ2-5, with D possibly matching TRBD2 (6 bases). The CDR3 runs 13 residues. Germline V gene data show CDR1 as SGHTA and CDR2 as FQGNSA. Trimming removed 1 base at V and 4 bases at J, with 7 bases between. The CDR3 is CASSLVRGETQYF. Written as DNA, the CDR3 is TGTGCCAGCAGCTTAGTGCGGGGAGAGACCCAGTACTTC.

This clone has only one observation. The genes are TRBV5-1 and TRBJ1-3; D is ambiguous. The CDR3 totals 16 residues. Germline V gives CDR1 SGHRS, CDR2 YFSETQ. V lost 0 bases to trimming and J lost 1 base, with 11 bases between them. DNA of the CDR3: TGCGCCAGCAGCTTGGAATGGAGGCCGTCTGGAAACACCATATATTTT. Amino acids: CASSLEWRPSGNTIYF.

This clone was picked up one time. The J gene is TRBJ2-3, the V gene TRBV9, with D possibly TRBD2 on 5 matching bases. Germline V gene data show CDR1 as SGDLS and CDR2 as YYNGEE. The CDR3 sequence is 15 residues long. With 2 bases removed from V and 4 bases from J, the gap between germline ends came to 14 bases. DNA of the CDR3: TGTGCCAGCAGCGTGGACGGGGATGGATCAGATACGCAGTATTTT. It yields the protein CASSVDGDGSDTQYF.

The rearrangement joins TRBV5-6 to TRBJ1-1; maybe TRBD1 (5 bases). V was shortened by 0 bases and J by 3 bases, with 15 bases between the two germline ends. CDR1 SGHDT and CDR2 YYEEEE come from the germline V gene. This CDR3 spans 16 amino acids. The CDR3 DNA is TGTGCCAGCAGCTTGGTTGGGGTAGGGGTGGACACTGAAGCTTTCTTT. Translated: CASSLVGVGVDTEAFF. The whole variable domain, remainder taken from reference TRBV5-6 and TRBJ1-1, is DAGVTQSPTHLIKTRGQQVTLRCSPKSGHDTVSWYQQALGQGPQFIFQYYEEEERQRGNFPDRFSGHQFPNYSSELNVNALLLGDSALYLCASSLVGVGVDTEAFFGQGTRLTVV.